What follows are 5 T cell receptor beta chains derived from one specimen sequenced in a study of T-cell reconstitution after alpha-beta-depleted transplantation in children. Construction of the TCRbeta library involved unique molecular identifiers. TCRdb passed the PCR reads through MiXCR, listing each CDR3 protein once. The sample records about 690,000 distinct CDR3 sequences, roughly 15% being singletons. Sequences were derived from PBMCs from the stem cell graft donor, sampled from the stem cell graft. These receptors originate from a human donor who donated a stem cell graft to a child with acute myeloid leukemia.

This clonotype appeared a few times. V and J are TRBV15 and TRBJ1-5, with D unclear. Germline loops: CDR1 LNHNV, CDR2 YYDKDF (reference sequence). The CDR3 has 14 residues. Deletions cut 0 bases from V and 7 bases from J, with 10 bases between. CDR3 nucleotides: TGTGCCACCAGCAGAGATAAGGTAAACCAGCCCCAGCATTTT. It translates to CATSRDKVNQPQHF.

The table lists this clonotype with many counts. The chain is built from TRBV12-3 or TRBV12-4 and TRBJ1-1; 9 positions agree with TRBD1. Trimming at V came to 7 bases and at J to 0 bases, leaving 9 bases not matched to a gene. The CDR3 totals 16 residues. DNA of the CDR3: TGTGCCAGCACCATAGGGGGACAGGGCATGAACACTGAAGCTTTCTTT. It is translated as CASTIGGQGMNTEAFF.

There are a few counts of this clonotype. The chain recombines TRBV7-2 with TRBJ1-4; D is undetermined. V lost 2 bases to trimming and J lost 8 bases, with 9 bases between them. The CDR3 extends over 13 amino acids. Per the germline V gene, CDR1 is SGHTA and CDR2 is FQGNSA. The CDR3 DNA reads TGTGCCAGCAGCTTACAATTCGGGGAAAAACTGTTTTTT. Its translation is CASSLQFGEKLFF.

This clonotype was seen only a few times. The chain has TRBV24-1 and TRBJ2-3, with D perhaps TRBD1 or TRBD2 (6 bases each). Trimming pared 6 bases from V and 2 bases from J, leaving 11 bases between. This CDR3 has 14 residues. Germline V lookup: CDR1 KGHDR, CDR2 SFDVKD. The CDR3 protein is CATSRRGLTDTQYF. CDR3 in DNA: TGTGCCACCAGTCGTCGGGGGCTCACAGATACGCAGTATTTT.

This clonotype was seen a few times. J is TRBJ2-5 and V is TRBV7-2, with D possibly matching TRBD2 (6 bases). V was clipped by 6 bases and J by 5 bases, with 25 bases between them. The CDR3 sequence is 17 residues long. Per the germline V gene, CDR1 is SGHTA and CDR2 is FQGNSA. This CDR3 reads CASSTRGGVVFSETQYF. In nucleotides, the CDR3 is TGTGCCAGCAGTACCAGAGGAGGGGTGGTTTTTTCGGAGACCCAGTACTTC.